This T cell receptor beta chain is from a study of shared clonotypes between healthy human individuals. This table comes from immunoSEQ multiplex PCR, and its TCRdb copy is limited to in-frame clones, with some not included. The sample yields about 2.1 million clones, roughly 91% seen once. CD45RO-negative, CCR7-positively selected cells formed the naive CD8 fraction, excluding terminally differentiated effector memory CD45RA+ cells. CDR3 length equals 13 residues. V lost 5 bases to trimming and J lost 6 bases; unmatched junction nucleotides: 2. Germline V CDR1 and CDR2: SGHTA, FQGNSA. This TCR was sampled from a young man in good health. Some clones in this sample may be carry-over from other donors' samples. J is TRBJ1-4 and V is TRBV7-2, with 8 nucleotides matching TRBD1. Sequencing input: naive CD8+ T cells from PBMCs. CDR3 sequence reads: CASSHRGDEKLFF. CDR3 DNA sequence: TGTGCCAGCAGCCACAGGGGGGATGAAAAACTGTTTTTT. Based on the CDR3 plus reference TRBV7-2 and TRBJ1-4, the full variable domain is GAGVSQSPSNKVTEKGKDVELRCDPISGHTALYWYRQSLGQGLEFLIYFQGNSAPDKSGLPSDRFSAERTGGSVSTLTIQRTQQEDSAVYLCASSHRGDEKLFFGSGTQLSVL.